Below, 10 T cell receptor beta chains from the same sample are listed, as sequenced in a study of cytomegalovirus exposure and HLA in healthy donors. The protocol was immunoSEQ multiplex PCR, while the TCRdb copy is restricted to in-frame clones and leaves out a portion. The data show about 240,000 clones, around 85% seen once. The sequenced material came from PBMCs. The source of these receptors is a woman aged 25-40 years in good health and CMV-seropositive.

This clone was detected only a few times. This chain connects TRBV4-1 to TRBJ1-5, with 7 nucleotides matching TRBD1. Per germline, CDR1 MGHRA and CDR2 YSYEKL. V gave up 0 bases and J gave up 2 bases; unmatched junction bases: 10. This CDR3 spans 18 amino acids. This CDR3 reads CASSQDRGAGGGNQPQHF. DNA of the CDR3: TGCGCCAGCAGCCAAGATCGTGGGGCAGGGGGAGGCAATCAGCCCCAGCATTTT.

This clone was recorded a few times. The chain recombines TRBV30 with TRBJ1-3, with 12 bases aligning to TRBD1. The CDR3 contains 17 residues. The J segment lost 4 bases and the V segment lost 0 bases, leaving 7 bases of the junction unmatched. CDR1 GTSNPN and CDR2 SVGIG come from the germline V gene (reference sequence). The CDR3 sequence: CAWSVPGQGAGGNTIYF. As DNA, the CDR3 is TGTGCCTGGAGTGTACCGGGACAGGGGGCGGGGGGAAACACCATATATTTT.

The rearrangement uses TRBV28 and TRBJ2-1; 8 bases are shared with TRBD2. From germline, CDR1 is MDHEN and CDR2 SYDVKM. The length of the CDR3 is 16 residues. Trimming removed 4 bases from V and 8 bases from J; junction bases left unmatched: 13. CDR3 coding DNA: TGTGCCAGCAGTTACCCGTTGCGGACTAGCATCGATGAGCAGTTCTTC. Encoded protein: CASSYPLRTSIDEQFF. The complete variable domain, with remaining parts taken from reference TRBV28 and TRBJ2-1, reads DVKVTQSSRYLVKRTGEKVFLECVQDMDHENMFWYRQDPGLGLRLIYFSYDVKMKEKGDIPEGYSVSREKKERFSLILESASTNQTSMYLCASSYPLRTSIDEQFFGPGTRLTVL.

The genes are TRBV4-2 and TRBJ2-1; 8 bases match TRBD2. The germline V gene encodes CDR1 LGHNA and CDR2 YNFKEQ. This CDR3 has 14 residues. V dropped 1 base and J dropped 7; count of bases not matched to a gene: 3. For the CDR3, the DNA is TGTGCCAGCAGCCAAGCCGCGGGAGGAAATGAGCAGTTCTTC. It yields the protein CASSQAAGGNEQFF.

V gene TRBV29-1 combines with J gene TRBJ2-7; TRBD2 matches at 11 bases. Germline CDR1 is SQVTM and CDR2 is ANQGSEA. The ends lost 5 bases at V and 1 base at J; junction bases unmatched: 10. The CDR3 is made up of 16 amino acids. Here the CDR3 reads CSVYTSGSYRSYEQYF. In nucleotides, the CDR3 is TGCAGCGTTTATACTAGCGGGAGTTACCGTTCCTACGAGCAGTACTTC.

The chain combines TRBV23-1 with TRBJ2-1; 10 bases agree with TRBD1. TRBV23-1 is reported as an ORF; its role is uncertain. This CDR3 region has 16 residues. The V segment lost 8 bases and the J segment 7 bases; nucleotides outside the gene matches: 14. This CDR3 is CASQMAGQGEFNEQFF. The CDR3, as DNA: TGCGCCAGCCAGATGGCCGGACAGGGGGAGTTTAATGAGCAGTTCTTC.

This clone came up once. J is TRBJ2-7 and V is TRBV13, with 13 positions matching TRBD2. Germline CDR1 PRHDT, CDR2 FYEKMQ (reference sequence). The CDR3 has 18 amino acids. The V gene end was trimmed by 6 bases and the J gene end by 7 bases; junction bases not matched to a gene: 18. The DNA of the CDR3 is TGTGCCAGCAGTCAACTGAATTTACGGACTAGCGGGAGAGGTGAGCAGTACTTC. The encoded protein is CASSQLNLRTSGRGEQYF.

The rearrangement links TRBV6-6 to TRBJ2-1; D unresolved. V lost 0 bases and J 4 bases, leaving 7 bases between the germline ends. The CDR3 is made up of 14 amino acids. Germline V gives CDR1 MNHNY, CDR2 SVGAGI (reference sequence). CDR3 loop: CASSYSNSYNEQFF. The CDR3 coding sequence is TGTGCCAGCAGTTACTCGAACTCTTACAATGAGCAGTTCTTC.

The chain uses TRBV5-5 and TRBJ2-7; 13 bases align to TRBD2. The CDR3 runs 18 residues. Germline assignment: CDR1 SGHKS and CDR2 YYEKEE (reference sequence). Unmatched junction bases numbered 9, after V lost 3 bases and J lost 0 bases. The DNA of the CDR3 is TGTGCCAGCAGCTCACTAAGGACTAGCGGGAGAGCCTCCTACGAGCAGTACTTC. Translation: CASSSLRTSGRASYEQYF. The whole variable domain, filled in from reference TRBV5-5 and TRBJ2-7, reads DAGVTQSPTHLIKTRGQQVTLRCSPISGHKSVSWYQQVLGQGPQFIFQYYEKEERGRGNFPDRFSARQFPNYSSELNVNALLLGDSALYLCASSSLRTSGRASYEQYFGPGTRLTVT.

This clone was counted only a few times. The DNA of the CDR3 is TGTGCCAGCAGTGACTCAGGGGGAACGCCTAATGAGCAGTTCTTC. This encodes CASSDSGGTPNEQFF. The chain uses TRBV6-4 and TRBJ2-1; D may be TRBD1 (6 bases). The CDR3 totals 15 residues. Germline CDR1 and CDR2: MRHNA and SNTAGT. Between the trimmed V and J ends, which lost 0 bases and 7 bases, there was a span of 13 bases.